One sample yielded the 19 T cell receptor beta chains listed below, sequenced in a study of response to subunit inactivated influenza vaccine. TCRdb itself ran the RT-PCR reads through MiXCR, one entry per CDR3 protein. The profile shows around 790,000 distinct CDR3 sequences, over 20% of them singletons. Sequenced material: PBMCs from blood, taken about 5 days after vaccination. Receptors were obtained from a man aged 50 or older who received an inactivated influenza vaccine.

This clonotype was recorded once. The chain joins TRBV6-1 to TRBJ1-2; maybe TRBD1 (5 bases). Germline V gene lookup returns CDR1 MNHNS and CDR2 SASEGT. The CDR3 extends over 13 amino acids. V was trimmed by 5 bases and J by 6 bases, leaving 13 bases between them. CDR3 sequence: CASSIRGRDGYTF. As DNA, the CDR3 is TGTGCCAGCAGTATTAGGGGTAGAGATGGCTACACCTTC.

The CDR3 nucleotides read TGCGCCAGCAGCCCCGAGGGTTGGGAGACCCAGTACTTC. Its translation is CASSPEGWETQYF. The chain uses TRBV5-1 and TRBJ2-5; possibly TRBD2 for D (5 bases). The germline V and J ends were trimmed by 4 bases and 5 bases, with 12 bases remaining between them. The CDR3 is 13 residues long. The germline V gene encodes CDR1 SGHRS and CDR2 YFSETQ.

This clonotype was observed a handful of times. This chain connects TRBV9 to TRBJ2-5, with TRBD1 matching over 7 bases. J gave up 2 bases and V 1 base, and 5 bases lay outside the gene matches. The CDR3 is 15 amino acids. Looked up from germline, CDR1 is SGDLS and CDR2 is YYNGEE. CDR3 loop: CASSVSGTAQETQYF. In DNA, the CDR3 is TGTGCCAGCAGCGTATCTGGGACAGCGCAAGAGACCCAGTACTTC.

The V and J genes are TRBV28 and TRBJ1-1; D is uncertain. V lost 10 bases to trimming and J lost 10 bases, with 16 bases between them. CDR1 is MDHEN, CDR2 SYDVKM, per germline. The CDR3 runs 11 residues. The CDR3 loop is CAISSKTAAFF. The CDR3 region has the DNA TGTGCCATTTCATCCAAAACGGCAGCTTTCTTT.

This clonotype was seen more than once but under ten times. The chain couples TRBV14 to TRBJ2-5; 7 bases align to TRBD1. Germline CDR1 SGHDN, CDR2 FVKESK. The CDR3 has 16 residues. V was clipped by 1 base and J by 5 bases; unmatched bases: 10. DNA of the CDR3: TGTGCCAGCAGCCAAGTCCCGTACAGGGGTCGGGAGACCCAGTACTTC. Its protein is CASSQVPYRGRETQYF.

V and J are TRBV20-1 and TRBJ2-3, with D unclear. Germline V gene sequence: CDR1 DFQATT, CDR2 SNEGSKA (reference sequence). CDR3 length equals 13 residues. V gave up 3 bases and J gave up 2 bases, with 9 bases separating them. Here the CDR3 DNA reads TGCAGTGCTAGTTTTGGGTACACAGATACGCAGTATTTT. This gives the protein CSASFGYTDTQYF.

V and J are TRBV4-2 and TRBJ1-2; no reliable D call. Between the trimmed V and J ends, which lost 1 base and 4 bases, there was a span of 13 bases. This CDR3 region has 15 residues. Germline V gives CDR1 LGHNA, CDR2 YNFKEQ. The CDR3 DNA follows: TGTGCCAGCAGCCAAGGACGTTTTGGCCCCTATGGCTACACCTTC. Translating it yields CASSQGRFGPYGYTF.

The V call is TRBV15, the J call TRBJ2-1, with TRBD1 matching over 11 bases. The CDR3 totals 15 residues. With V trimmed by 4 bases and J by 9 bases, 8 bases remained unmatched. Germline CDR1 is LNHNV and CDR2 is YYDKDF (reference sequence). In nucleotides, the CDR3 is TGTGCCACCAGCACCCGGGACAGGGGGTCGGGTGAGCAGTTCTTC. This codes for CATSTRDRGSGEQFF.

This clonotype was counted ten times or more. The CDR3 protein is CSVEGGGLEQFF. CDR3 DNA sequence: TGCAGCGTTGAAGGGGGCGGGCTTGAGCAGTTCTTC. This chain links TRBV29-1 with TRBJ2-1; the D call may be TRBD1 or TRBD2 (5 bases each). CDR3 length: 12 amino acids. V was cut by 1 base and J by 9 bases, with 10 bases left in between. The germline CDR1 and CDR2 sequences are SQVTM and ANQGSEA.

This clonotype was found a few times. The rearrangement links TRBV12-3 or TRBV12-4 to TRBJ2-5; 7 bases match TRBD2. The CDR3 is 17 residues long. V lost 2 bases and J lost 0; bases outside the gene matches: 9. CDR3 sequence (DNA): TGTGCCAGCAGTTTACATTATTGGCTAGCGGACCAAGAGACCCAGTACTTC. Translating it yields CASSLHYWLADQETQYF.

This clonotype was counted only a few times. The CDR3 region is CGFLGRQGPYEQYF. CDR3 bases: TGCGGATTCCTCGGGCGGCAGGGGCCCTACGAGCAGTACTTC. The rearrangement uses TRBV20-1 and TRBJ2-7, with D maybe TRBD1 (6 bases). This CDR3 has 14 amino acids. CDR1 and CDR2 from the germline V gene are DFQATT and SNEGSKA (reference sequence).

This clonotype was seen more than once but under ten times. CDR3: CASSPTSNHNEQFF. The DNA of the CDR3 is TGTGCCAGCAGCCCTACATCTAATCACAATGAGCAGTTCTTC. The rearrangement joins TRBV7-2 to TRBJ2-1; no firm D call. CDR3 length equals 14 residues. V lost 5 bases and J lost 5, with 13 bases in between. The germline CDR1 and CDR2 sequences are SGHTA and FQGNSA.

This clonotype came up a few times. The chain is built from TRBV7-9 and TRBJ2-7, with D possibly matching TRBD1 (5 bases). CDR3 length: 12 residues. Trimming removed 5 bases from V and 6 bases from J, with 11 bases in between. The V gene's germline CDR1 is SEHNR and CDR2 FQNEAQ (reference sequence). The CDR3: CASSQGHSEQYF. Here the CDR3 DNA reads TGTGCCAGCAGCCAAGGACATTCCGAGCAGTACTTC.

This rearrangement joins TRBV5-5 to TRBJ2-5; D may be TRBD1 (6 bases). The CDR3 length is 16 residues. From germline, CDR1 is SGHKS and CDR2 YYEKEE (reference sequence). V lost 3 bases to trimming and J lost 5 bases, with 20 bases between them. The CDR3 coding sequence is TGTGCCAGCAGCTCGATCCAGGGGATTTTAGTGGAGACCCAGTACTTC. Its protein is CASSSIQGILVETQYF.

This sequence joins TRBV11-2 and TRBJ1-1, with unresolved D. V was pared by 0 bases and J by 3 bases, with 14 bases between. Germline V CDR1 and CDR2: SGHAT, FQNNGV. CDR3 length equals 16 residues. The CDR3 loop is CASSLEGWSYYTEAFF. Written as DNA, the CDR3 is TGTGCCAGCAGCTTAGAAGGGTGGTCGTACTACACTGAAGCTTTCTTT. Together with reference TRBV11-2 and TRBJ1-1, the CDR3 gives the full variable domain: EAGVAQSPRYKIIEKRQSVAFWCNPISGHATLYWYQQILGQGPKLLIQFQNNGVVDDSQLPKDRFSAERLKGVDSTLKIQPAKLEDSAVYLCASSLEGWSYYTEAFFGQGTRLTVV.

There are a few counts of this clonotype. V and J are TRBV18 and TRBJ2-7, with 10 bases that match TRBD2. CDR3 size: 14 residues. V was clipped by 2 bases and J by 3 bases; unmatched bases: 1. The germline gives CDR1 KGHSH, CDR2 LQKENI. As DNA, the CDR3 is TGTGCCAGCTCACCAGCTAGCGGGAGCTACGAGCAGTACTTC. This translates into CASSPASGSYEQYF.

In its sample, this clonotype was seen once. V and J are TRBV7-6 and TRBJ2-1; possibly TRBD1 for D (6 bases). The CDR3 runs 17 residues. Between the trimmed V and J ends, which lost 5 bases and 0 bases, there was a span of 17 bases. Per germline, CDR1 SGHVS and CDR2 FNYEAQ. The CDR3 DNA follows: TGTGCCAGCAGCGAACCGGGACACTCAATCTCCTACAATGAGCAGTTCTTC. Its protein product is CASSEPGHSISYNEQFF.

J is TRBJ1-2 and V is TRBV15; D unresolved. V was clipped by 2 bases and J by 3 bases, with 10 bases between them. The CDR3 is 14 amino acids. The germline gives CDR1 LNHNV, CDR2 YYDKDF (reference sequence). CDR3 region: CATSRSRSDYGYTF. DNA for the CDR3: TGTGCCACCAGCAGATCTCGCTCCGACTATGGCTACACCTTC.

V gene TRBV14 combines with J gene TRBJ2-3, with 9 bases identical to TRBD2. This CDR3 comprises 15 residues. V shed 3 bases and J 6 bases; nucleotides not matched to a gene: 7. CDR1 is SGHDN, CDR2 FVKESK, per germline. The CDR3 reads CASSQTSGLWDTQYF. CDR3 coding DNA: TGTGCCAGCAGCCAGACTAGCGGACTCTGGGATACGCAGTATTTT.